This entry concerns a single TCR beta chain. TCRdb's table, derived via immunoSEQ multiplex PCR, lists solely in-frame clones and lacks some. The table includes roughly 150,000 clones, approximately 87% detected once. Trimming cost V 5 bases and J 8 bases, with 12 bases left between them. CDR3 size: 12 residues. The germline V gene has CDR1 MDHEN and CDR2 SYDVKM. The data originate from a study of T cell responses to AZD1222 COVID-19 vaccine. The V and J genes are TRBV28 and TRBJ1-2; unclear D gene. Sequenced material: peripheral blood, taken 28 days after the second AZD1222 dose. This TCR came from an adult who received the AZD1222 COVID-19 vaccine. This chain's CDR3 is CASSSRPYGYTF. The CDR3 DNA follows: TGTGCCAGCAGTAGCCGACCGTACGGCTACACCTTC.